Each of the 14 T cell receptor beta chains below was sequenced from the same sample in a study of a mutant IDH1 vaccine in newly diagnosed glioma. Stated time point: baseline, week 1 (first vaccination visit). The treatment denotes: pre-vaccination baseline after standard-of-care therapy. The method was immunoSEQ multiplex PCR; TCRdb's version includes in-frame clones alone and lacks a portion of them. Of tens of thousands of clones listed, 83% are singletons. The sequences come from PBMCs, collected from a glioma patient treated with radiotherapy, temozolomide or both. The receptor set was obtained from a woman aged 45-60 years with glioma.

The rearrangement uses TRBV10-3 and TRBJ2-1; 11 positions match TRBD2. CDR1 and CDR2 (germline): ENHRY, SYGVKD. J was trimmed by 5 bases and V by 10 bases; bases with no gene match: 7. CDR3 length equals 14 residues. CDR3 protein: CASALAGAHNEQFF. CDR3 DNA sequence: TGTGCCAGTGCACTAGCGGGGGCGCACAATGAGCAGTTCTTC.

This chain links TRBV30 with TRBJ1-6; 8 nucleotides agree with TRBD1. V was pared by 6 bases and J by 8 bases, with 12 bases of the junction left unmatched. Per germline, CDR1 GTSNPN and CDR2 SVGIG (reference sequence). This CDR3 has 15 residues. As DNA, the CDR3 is TGTGCCTGTACGGCAGGGGGCTTCACTCATTCACCCCTCCACTTT. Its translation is CACTAGGFTHSPLHF.

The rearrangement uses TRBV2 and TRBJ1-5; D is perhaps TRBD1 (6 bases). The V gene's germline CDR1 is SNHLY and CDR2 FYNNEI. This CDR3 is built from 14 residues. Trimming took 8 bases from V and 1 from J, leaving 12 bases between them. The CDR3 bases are TGTGCCAGCTGGGGAGGGGGAAGCAATCAGCCCCAGCATTTT. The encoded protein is CASWGGGSNQPQHF. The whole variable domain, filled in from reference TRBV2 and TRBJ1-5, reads EPEVTQTPSHQVTQMGQEVILRCVPISNHLYFYWYRQILGQKVEFLVSFYNNEISEKSEIFDDQFSVERPDGSNFTLKIRSTKLEDSAMYFCASWGGGSNQPQHFGDGTRLSIL.

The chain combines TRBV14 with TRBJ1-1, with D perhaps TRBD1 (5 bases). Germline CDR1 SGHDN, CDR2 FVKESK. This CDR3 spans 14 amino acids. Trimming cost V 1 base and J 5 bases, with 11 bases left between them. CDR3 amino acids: CASSQVIRGTEAFF. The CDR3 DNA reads TGTGCCAGCAGCCAAGTAATCCGGGGGACTGAAGCTTTCTTT.

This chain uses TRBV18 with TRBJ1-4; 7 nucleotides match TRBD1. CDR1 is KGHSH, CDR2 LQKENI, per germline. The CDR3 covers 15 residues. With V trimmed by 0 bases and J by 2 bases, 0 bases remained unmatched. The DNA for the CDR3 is TGTGCCAGCTCACCACCGGGACAGACTAATGAAAAACTGTTTTTT. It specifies CASSPPGQTNEKLFF.

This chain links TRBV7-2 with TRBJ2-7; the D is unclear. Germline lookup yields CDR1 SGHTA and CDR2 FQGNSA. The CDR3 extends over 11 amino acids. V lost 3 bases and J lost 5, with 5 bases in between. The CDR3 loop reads CASSLWDEQYF. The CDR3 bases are TGTGCCAGCAGCTTGTGGGACGAGCAGTACTTC.

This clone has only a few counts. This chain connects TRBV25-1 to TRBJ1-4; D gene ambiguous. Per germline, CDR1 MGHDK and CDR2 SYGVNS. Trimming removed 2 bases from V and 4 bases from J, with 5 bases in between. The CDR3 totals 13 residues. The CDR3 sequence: CASSEQRNEKLFF. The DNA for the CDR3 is TGTGCCAGCAGTGAACAGCGTAATGAAAAACTGTTTTTT.

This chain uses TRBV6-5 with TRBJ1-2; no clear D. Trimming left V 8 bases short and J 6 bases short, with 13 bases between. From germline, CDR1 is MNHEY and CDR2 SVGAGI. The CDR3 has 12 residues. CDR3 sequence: CASYRKRDGYTF. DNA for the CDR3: TGTGCCAGCTATCGGAAGAGGGATGGCTACACCTTC.

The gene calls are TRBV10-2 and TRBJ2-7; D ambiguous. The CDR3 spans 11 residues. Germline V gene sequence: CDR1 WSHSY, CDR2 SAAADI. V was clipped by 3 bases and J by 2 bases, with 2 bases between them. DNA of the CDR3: TGCGCCAGCAGTGAACCCTACGAGCAGTACTTC. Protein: CASSEPYEQYF.

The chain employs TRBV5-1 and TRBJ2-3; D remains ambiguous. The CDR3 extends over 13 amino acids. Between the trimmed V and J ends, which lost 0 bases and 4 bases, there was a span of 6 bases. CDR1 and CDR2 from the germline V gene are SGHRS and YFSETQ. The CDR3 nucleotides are TGCGCCAGCAGCTTGGTACCAGCAGATACGCAGTATTTT. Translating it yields CASSLVPADTQYF.

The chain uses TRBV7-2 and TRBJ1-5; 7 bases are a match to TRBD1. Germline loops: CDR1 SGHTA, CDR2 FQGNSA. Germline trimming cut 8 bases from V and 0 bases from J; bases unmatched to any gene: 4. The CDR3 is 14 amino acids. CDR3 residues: CASSTGDSNQPQHF. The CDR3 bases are TGTGCCAGCTCTACAGGGGATAGCAATCAGCCCCAGCATTTT.

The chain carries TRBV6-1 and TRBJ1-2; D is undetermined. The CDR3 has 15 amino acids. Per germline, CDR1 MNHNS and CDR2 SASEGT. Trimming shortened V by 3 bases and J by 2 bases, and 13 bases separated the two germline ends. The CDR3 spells CASSDLSAQNYGYTF. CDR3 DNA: TGTGCCAGCAGTGACCTCTCCGCCCAGAACTATGGCTACACCTTC.

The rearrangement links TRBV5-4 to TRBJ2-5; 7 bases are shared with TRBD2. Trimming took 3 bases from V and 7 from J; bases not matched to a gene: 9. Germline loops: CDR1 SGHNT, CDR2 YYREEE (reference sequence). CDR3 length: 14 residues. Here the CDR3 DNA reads TGTGCCAGCAGCTGGGACTATACCCTCGGGACCCAGTACTTC. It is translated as CASSWDYTLGTQYF.

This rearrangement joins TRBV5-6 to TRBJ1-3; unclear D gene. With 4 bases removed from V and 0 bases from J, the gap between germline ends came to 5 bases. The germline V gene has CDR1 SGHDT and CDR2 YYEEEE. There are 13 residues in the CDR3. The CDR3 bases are TGTGCCAGCAGCCCCGGCTCTGGAAACACCATATATTTT. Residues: CASSPGSGNTIYF.